These T cell receptor beta chains were read from a single sample in a study of T cells after yellow fever vaccination. MiXCR, run by TCRdb on the 5' RACE reads, gives a single entry per CDR3 protein. The sample carries about 300,000 distinct CDR3 sequences, roughly 8.7% recorded once. Source: CD4+ T cells sorted from PBMCs, taken 5 days after the yellow fever booster vaccination. These receptors were obtained from a man younger than 35 who received the YFV17D yellow fever vaccine. CDR3s include the opening cysteine and the closing phenylalanine or tryptophan. Fields, in order: D gene, CDR3 length, J gene, V gene, clone size, CDR3 protein, CDR3 DNA. A D gene is named only where the DNA matches it firmly. Some rows mark clone size as missing; the rest say once, few, many or name a class of expanded clone.

TRBD2,15,TRBJ2-3,TRBV12-3/TRBV12-4,few,CASRFSSGGTDTQYF,TGTGCCAGCAGATTCTCTAGCGGGGGCACAGATACGCAGTATTTT
.,14,TRBJ2-7,TRBV5-4,many,CASSPARQTYEQYF,TGTGCCAGCAGCCCAGCGAGGCAAACCTACGAGCAGTACTTC
.,16,TRBJ2-5,TRBV6-2/TRBV6-3,.,CASSRPGAVYQETQYF,TGTGCCAGCAGCCGGCCAGGGGCGGTGTACCAAGAGACCCAGTACTTC
.,16,TRBJ1-3,TRBV7-2,.,CASSPGTAISGNTIYF,TGTGCCAGCAGCCCTGGGACGGCGATCTCTGGAAACACCATATATTTT
.,14,TRBJ1-2,TRBV4-3,few,CASSRSSGGHGYTF,TGCGCCAGCAGCCGCTCGAGCGGGGGGCATGGCTACACCTTC
TRBD1,13,TRBJ1-1,TRBV11-2,many,CASSLTGVTEAFF,TGTGCCAGCAGCTTGACAGGGGTAACTGAAGCTTTCTTT
.,12,TRBJ1-2,TRBV6-5,few,CASIKWGSGYTF,TGTGCCAGCATCAAATGGGGAAGCGGCTACACCTTC
.,18,TRBJ1-1,TRBV6-5,.,CASSYSVGLPSTWREAFF,TGTGCCAGCAGTTACTCGGTCGGTCTTCCCAGCACATGGAGGGAAGCTTTCTTT
TRBD2,13,TRBJ2-3,TRBV20-1,few,CSALAGYTDTQYF,TGCAGTGCTCTAGCGGGTTACACAGATACGCAGTATTTT
.,13,TRBJ2-5,TRBV9,many,CASSVGPDETQYF,TGTGCCAGCAGCGTAGGGCCAGATGAGACCCAGTACTTC
TRBD1,17,TRBJ1-2,TRBV11-1,.,CASSLAGQGSTPYGYTF,TGTGCCAGCAGCTTAGCGGGACAGGGGTCTACTCCCTATGGCTACACCTTC
.,13,TRBJ1-2,TRBV20-1,.,CSASPGQAYGYTF,TGCAGTGCTAGCCCCGGGCAGGCCTATGGCTACACCTTC
.,13,TRBJ2-7,TRBV5-1,.,CASSLEGANEQYF,TGCGCCAGCAGCTTGGAAGGGGCCAACGAGCAGTACTTC
.,17,TRBJ2-3,TRBV18,few,CASSSLERGNSADTQYF,TGTGCCAGCTCATCTCTAGAACGCGGAAACTCCGCAGATACGCAGTATTTT
.,12,TRBJ2-1,TRBV6-1,few,CASLGSLDEQFF,TGTGCCAGCCTAGGGTCGTTGGATGAGCAGTTCTTC
.,15,TRBJ2-6,TRBV27,.,CASSASASGANVLTF,TGTGCCAGCAGTGCCTCAGCGTCTGGGGCCAACGTCCTGACTTTC
.,13,TRBJ1-2,TRBV4-1,.,CASSQDNWDGYTF,TGCGCCAGCAGCCAAGATAATTGGGATGGCTACACCTTC
.,15,TRBJ1-6,TRBV7-9,.,CASSLGSVEDSPLHF,TGTGCCAGCAGCTTAGGGAGCGTAGAGGATTCACCCCTCCACTTT
.,14,TRBJ1-3,TRBV7-2,few,CASRRLGSGNTIYF,TGTGCCAGCAGGCGGTTGGGCTCTGGAAACACCATATATTTT
.,14,TRBJ1-1,TRBV5-1,many,CASSLGGQNTEAFF,TGCGCCAGCAGCTTGGGGGGACAGAACACTGAAGCTTTCTTT
.,15,TRBJ2-7,TRBV15,.,CATSRASGGKYEQYF,TGTGCCACCAGCAGAGCCTCAGGGGGGAAGTACGAGCAGTACTTC
.,12,TRBJ2-3,TRBV20-1,many,CSARQSTDTQYF,TGCAGTGCCCGACAGAGCACAGATACGCAGTATTTT